This entry features one T cell receptor beta chain sequence. The data belong to a study of spatial heterogeneity in lung cancer. The time point denotes: sample taken at primary tumor resection. The donor group consisted of around 77 patients who had untreated, early-stage non-small cell lung cancer. The germline gives CDR1 KGHDR, CDR2 SFDVKD. CDR3 length: 15 residues. V shed 2 bases and J shed 0 bases, with 10 bases lying between them. Every individual TCR cDNA molecule carried its own unique molecular identifier, which allowed correction of PCR and sequencing errors. TCRdb itself ran the 5' RACE reads through MiXCR, one entry per CDR3 protein. The data hold tens of thousands of distinct CDR3 sequences, with approximately 12% observed a single time.

The chain is built from TRBV24-1 and TRBJ2-7; unclear D gene. The input for sequencing was PBMCs, taken at surgery. This TCR came from a male donor with early-stage non-small cell lung cancer. CDR3: CATSDSWARSYEQYF. CDR3 sequence (DNA): TGTGCCACCAGTGATTCTTGGGCGCGCTCCTACGAGCAGTACTTC.